These T cell receptor beta chains were read from a single sample in a study of shared T cell receptors in the human thymus. Measured with immunoSEQ multiplex PCR; TCRdb has only the in-frame clones, and not every one. In the table there are just under 550,000 clones, roughly 74% of which are singletons. These data also formed part of another study, on human thymus T cells.

Sequencing was performed on thymocytes. The origin of the receptors is a boy under three years old with a congenital heart defect. Both conserved end residues are part of each CDR3. The D gene is left open where the match is weak. Rows may omit the clone size; those that give it use once, few, many or a size class.

D | size | J | V | DNA | CDR3
- | - | TRBJ1-1 | TRBV4-2 | TGTGCCAGCAGCCCATACAGGGCGGGTATCACTGAAGCTTTCTTT | CASSPYRAGITEAFF
- | - | TRBJ2-2 | TRBV5-5 | TGTGCCAGCAGCTTGGGTGTAGAAACCGGGGAGCTGTTTTTT | CASSLGVETGELFF
TRBD1 | - | TRBJ1-2 | TRBV18 | TGTGCCAGCTCACCACCGGGACAGGGGTTCGATGGCTACACCTTC | CASSPPGQGFDGYTF
TRBD2 | - | TRBJ2-4 | TRBV19 | TGTGCCAGTAGTATAGAGAGGACTAGCGGGAGGGCCAGACTAGCCAAAAACATTCAGTACTTC | CASSIERTSGRARLAKNIQYF
TRBD2 | once | TRBJ2-5 | TRBV10-3 | TGTGCCATCAGTGAGTCGGTCGAGCGGGAGGTGACCCAGTACTTC | CAISESVEREVTQYF
- | - | TRBJ2-7 | TRBV20-1 | TGCAGTGCTAGAGGTGTATACGAGCAGTACTTC | CSARGVYEQYF
TRBD2 | - | TRBJ2-5 | TRBV11-3 | TGTGCCAGCAGCCCCCCGAGGACTAGCGGGATGGAGACCCAGTACTTC | CASSPPRTSGMETQYF
- | - | TRBJ1-5 | TRBV2 | TGTGCCAGCAGTACCGCCTCGTGGGGGGCTGGGGGGGATAGCAATCAGCCCCAGCATTTT | CASSTASWGAGGDSNQPQHF
- | - | TRBJ1-1 | TRBV15 | TGTGCCACCAGCAGAGATACACACGGGGGGACTGAAGCTTTCTTT | CATSRDTHGGTEAFF
- | - | TRBJ2-2 | TRBV6-4 | TGTGCCAGCAAGGACACAATCGCGAACACCGGGGAGCTGTTTTTT | CASKDTIANTGELFF
TRBD1 | - | TRBJ2-1 | TRBV7-2 | TGTGCCAGCAGCTTATGGGTGTTGGACAGGGGGCATAATGAGCAGTTCTTC | CASSLWVLDRGHNEQFF
TRBD1 | few | TRBJ2-2 | TRBV11-3 | TGTGCCAGCAGCTCCACAGACAGGGATTGCACCGGGGAGCTGTTTTTT | CASSSTDRDCTGELFF
TRBD1 | - | TRBJ1-1 | TRBV29-1 | TGCAGCGCTCGACAGGGGAGCACTGAAGCTTTCTTT | CSARQGSTEAFF
- | few | TRBJ1-1 | TRBV21-1 | TGTGCCAGCAGCAAAGGGGGGAACAGGGCCCCATCTCAAGCGGTCACTGAAGCTTTCTTT | CASSKGGNRAPSQAVTEAFF
TRBD1 | - | TRBJ1-1 | TRBV28 | TGTGCCAGCAGTTCCACAGGGGGCACGACTCGTGAAGCTTTCTTT | CASSSTGGTTREAFF
TRBD2 | - | TRBJ2-7 | TRBV18 | TGTGCCAGCTCACCACAGGGACTAGCGGAGTGGTCCTACGAGCAGTACTTC | CASSPQGLAEWSYEQYF
TRBD1 | - | TRBJ1-1 | TRBV2 | TGTGCCAGCAGGCCGACAGGGACCCACACTGAAGCTTTCTTT | CASRPTGTHTEAFF
TRBD2 | - | TRBJ2-1 | TRBV28 | TGTGCCAGCAGTCTCGGGACTAGCGGGACACTCTACAATGAGCAGTTCTTC | CASSLGTSGTLYNEQFF
- | - | TRBJ1-2 | TRBV19 | TGTGCCACCAAAGTATTCGGGGATGGCTACACCTTC | CATKVFGDGYTF
- | few | TRBJ2-3 | TRBV14 | TGTGCCAGCAGCCAAGGCCGGGACTTACATCCTAGCACAGATACGCAGTATTTT | CASSQGRDLHPSTDTQYF
TRBD1 | - | TRBJ1-2 | TRBV13 | TGTGCCAGCAGCTTAGGCCTAGGGGACAGGGGCGATGGCTACACCTTC | CASSLGLGDRGDGYTF
TRBD1 | few | TRBJ2-5 | TRBV11-3 | TGTGCCAGCAGCTTGGGAAATCAGGGGGTGCAAGAGACCCAGTACTTC | CASSLGNQGVQETQYF
- | - | TRBJ2-3 | TRBV25-1 | TGTGCCAGCAGTGATAGTGGAGGGACGCAAGACACAGATACGCAGTATTTT | CASSDSGGTQDTDTQYF
- | few | TRBJ2-7 | TRBV19 | TGTGCCAGTAGTCCTCCGGCAGGGCCAACCTACGAGCAGTACTTC | CASSPPAGPTYEQYF
TRBD2 | - | TRBJ2-1 | TRBV5-1 | TGCGCCAGCAGGCGGACTAGCGGTAAGAGGTACAATGAGCAGTTCTTC | CASRRTSGKRYNEQFF
- | - | TRBJ2-7 | TRBV7-9 | TGTGCCAACCGGGCCTACGAGCAGTACTTC | CANRAYEQYF
- | - | TRBJ2-5 | TRBV5-1 | TGCGCCAGCAATCAGGGTGGGGAGACCCAGTACTTC | CASNQGGETQYF
- | - | TRBJ2-1 | TRBV14 | TGTGCCAGCAGCCAAGATCGGTACGGTGAGCAGTTCTTC | CASSQDRYGEQFF
- | - | TRBJ1-4 | TRBV5-1 | TGCGCCAGCAGAGGGGGAAGGGCGCGCACTAATGAAAAACTGTTTTTT | CASRGGRARTNEKLFF
TRBD1 | - | TRBJ1-3 | TRBV4-1 | TGCGCCAGCAGTCTCGACAGGGGTAGGCTTAACACCATATATTTT | CASSLDRGRLNTIYF
TRBD2 | - | TRBJ2-1 | TRBV9 | TGTGCCAGCAGCCCTAGGGGGACTAGCGGGAGTCTGGGGTCCTACAATGAGCAGTTCTTC | CASSPRGTSGSLGSYNEQFF
- | - | TRBJ2-7 | TRBV21-1 | TGTGCCAGCCGTGGGGCAGGTACGTACGAGCAGTACTTC | CASRGAGTYEQYF
- | - | TRBJ1-1 | TRBV5-1 | TGCGCCAGCAGCTATCGGGGGAACACTGAAGCTTTCTTT | CASSYRGNTEAFF
TRBD1 | - | TRBJ1-2 | TRBV28 | TGTGCCAGCAGCCATATGACAGGGGGTTATTATGGCTACACCTTC | CASSHMTGGYYGYTF
TRBD1 | once | TRBJ2-7 | TRBV5-8 | TGTGCCAGCAGCTTGTCACCTCGCTGGGACAGGGGCCGGAACGAGCAGTACTTC | CASSLSPRWDRGRNEQYF
- | - | TRBJ1-2 | TRBV18 | TGTGCCAGCTCACTAAGGACAGCCACGTCTCCCTATGGCTACACCTTC | CASSLRTATSPYGYTF
TRBD2 | - | TRBJ2-7 | TRBV6-1 | TGTGCCAGCGAGGGACTAGCGGGAAGCCACGAGCAGTACTTC | CASEGLAGSHEQYF
TRBD2 | - | TRBJ2-5 | TRBV7-2 | TGTGCCAGCAGCCCTAGGGAGGGGGCTAGCGGGAGATGGGAGACCCAGTACTTC | CASSPREGASGRWETQYF
- | - | TRBJ2-1 | TRBV5-4 | TGTGCCAGCAGCTTGGATTGGCAGTTCCATGAGCAGTTCTTC | CASSLDWQFHEQFF
- | once | TRBJ1-2 | TRBV27 | TGTGCCAGCAGCGACACAGGCCCTAACTATGGCTACACCTTC | CASSDTGPNYGYTF
TRBD1 | - | TRBJ2-6 | TRBV10-3 | TGTGCCATCAAGGACAGGAGGCTCGGGGCCAACGTCCTGACTTTC | CAIKDRRLGANVLTF